Listed below are T cell receptor beta chains from one sample, sequenced in a study of T cell changes during pregnancy in multiple sclerosis. The repertoire was sequenced with immunoSEQ multiplex PCR; TCRdb's copy has only in-frame clones and lacks some. The sample has about 110,000 clones, 92% seen once. This material consisted of peripheral blood, taken in the third trimester of pregnancy. The source of these receptors is a female donor with multiple sclerosis, enrolled in a pregnancy study. Both conserved end residues are trimmed from each CDR3.

v_call cdr3_aa
TRBV11-2 ASSYFSGSYEQY
TRBV11-2 ASSGTRSTYEQY
TRBV18 ASSPGLSNTEAF
TRBV6-1 ASSEPGRNTGELF
TRBV5-6 ASSLGPGQGPNTEAF
TRBV2 ASSFPDRDRYEQY
TRBV27 ASSLSGTHSNQPQH
TRBV14 ASSQLDSTGELF
TRBV5-4 ASSLGLAGNGGNNEQF
TRBV6-6 ASSYSRYEQY
TRBV4-1 ASSQWDSNSYNEQF
TRBV19 ASRTGGGRGNQPQH
TRBV6-6 ASEDRGGTGELF
TRBV7-9 ASSHPRGQGYGYT
TRBV6-6 ASSGDRGRTEAF
TRBV19 ASSIGGSRYQETQY
TRBV5-4 ASSSGWGQNEQY
TRBV28 ASSLLARGDGYT
TRBV27 ASNAGAGNQPQH
TRBV5-6 ASSSSPGEVGQETQY
TRBV10-2 ASSEQGVLPDTQY
TRBV28 ACTGQGALGANEKLF
TRBV6-1 ASSEGWGTGGYGYT
TRBV10-3 AISGLTGGTEAF
TRBV29-1 SVVGLRGTEAF
TRBV19 ASGGGRSPYSEQY
TRBV19 ASSINRSSYNSPLH
TRBV12-5 ASGISSYNEQF
TRBV30 AWRRGLAGGTDTQY
TRBV5-1 ASSLGFTGLTSTDTQY
TRBV4-2 ASSQDQGFSYEQY
TRBV4-2 ASSHRYGTSGGGRETQY